This note documents a single TCR beta chain sequence. The CDR3 length is 14 residues. Trimming stripped 5 bases from V and 6 bases from J, with 13 bases between. Germline CDR1 is KGHDR and CDR2 is SFDVKD. The record originates from a study of T cell responses to AZD1222 COVID-19 vaccine. TCRdb keeps only in-frame clones here, not all; method: immunoSEQ multiplex PCR. The sample has roughly 100,000 clones; 75% to 90% are singletons. This rearrangement joins TRBV24-1 to TRBJ1-5; the D gene is possibly TRBD1 (6 bases). This clonotype was obtained from an adult in good health. Material: peripheral blood, obtained on day 0 of AZD1222 vaccination. In DNA form, the CDR3 reads TGTGCCACCAGTGTAGCAGGGGCTTCTCAGCCCCAGCATTTT. This encodes CATSVAGASQPQHF.